The 8 T cell receptor beta chains presented below share a single source sample, sequenced in a study of beta chain features in type 1 diabetes (dated by TCRdb to the late 2010s). The study at large found these results: In all four CD4+ subsets, TCRB CDR3 length was moderately but significantly shorter in type 1 diabetes patients.

The antigens these receptors bind are not known. Receptor libraries were prepared by the immunoSEQ multiplex PCR assay. The entire amount of isolated RNA was reverse transcribed using the High Capacity cDNA Reverse Transcription Kit, so the sequenced TCRB transcripts were expressed ones. The source is immuneACCESS, and TCRdb retained only in-frame sequences with V and J called. Part of the clones is not carried over; for the studies checked, unresolved V genes explain less than half of this, and the remainder is unexplained. The sample yields around 120,000 clones; roughly a sixth were counted once. The ten largest make up around 2.5% of the sample. Specimen: central memory CD4+ T cells from blood. The receptors stem from a man aged 18 to 35 with type 1 diabetes.

The chain employs TRBV30 and TRBJ2-1; D call uncertain. Trimming stripped 1 base from V and 7 bases from J, with 14 bases between. The germline V gene encodes CDR1 GTSNPN and CDR2 SVGIG (reference sequence). The CDR3 spans 14 residues. CDR3 DNA: TGTGCCTGGAGTGGGGTTCATTGGGCGAATGAGCAGTTCTTC. Residues: CAWSGVHWANEQFF.

Many counts were recorded for this clone. This rearrangement joins TRBV16 to TRBJ1-1, with no clear D. The CDR3 loop spans 15 amino acids. Germline CDR1 reads KGHSY; CDR2 reads FQNENV. The ends were cut back, 0 bases at V and 1 base at J, with 9 bases in the middle. CDR3 bases: TGTGCCAGCAGCCAATCGGCTCGGCAGAACACTGAAGCTTTCTTT. Translated, it gives CASSQSARQNTEAFF.

As DNA, the CDR3 is TGTGCCAGCAGCTTGGCCCCGGGAGGGGGCACCGGGGAGCTGTTTTTT. This encodes CASSLAPGGGTGELFF. The chain has TRBV5-4 and TRBJ2-2; TRBD2 matches 8 bases. There are 16 residues in the CDR3. The ends lost 0 bases at V and 4 bases at J; junction bases unmatched: 5. Germline V CDR1 and CDR2: SGHNT, YYREEE (reference sequence).

The table lists this clone with a few counts. V gene TRBV7-2 combines with J gene TRBJ2-7; TRBD2 agrees at 7 bases. The CDR3 is 15 amino acids. Germline values: CDR1 SGHTA, CDR2 FQGNSA. The junction had 11 bases not matched to a gene; V was cut back by 5 bases and J by 4 bases. In nucleotides, the CDR3 is TGTGCCAGCAGCCAAGAAGTTGCGGGAGTTTACGAGCAGTACTTC. Protein sequence: CASSQEVAGVYEQYF. The full variable domain, its missing parts supplied by reference TRBV7-2 and TRBJ2-7, is GAGVSQSPSNKVTEKGKDVELRCDPISGHTALYWYRQSLGQGLEFLIYFQGNSAPDKSGLPSDRFSAERTGGSVSTLTIQRTQQEDSAVYLCASSQEVAGVYEQYFGPGTRLTVT.

This clone was counted only a few times. The chain has TRBV5-6 and TRBJ1-2; TRBD1 is a possible D gene (5 bases). The CDR3 length is 15 residues. Germline assignment: CDR1 SGHDT and CDR2 YYEEEE. The germline V and J ends were trimmed by 1 base and 8 bases, with 18 bases remaining between them. As DNA, the CDR3 is TGTGCCAGCAGCTTGTTCTGGACATGGACTGGGGGCTACACCTTC. Protein product: CASSLFWTWTGGYTF.

This clone has just a few counts. The rearrangement links TRBV30 to TRBJ2-7; the D gene is possibly TRBD1 (6 bases). Per germline, CDR1 GTSNPN and CDR2 SVGIG (reference sequence). CDR3 length: 12 residues. V dropped 3 bases and J dropped 0 bases, with 6 bases sitting between them. CDR3 DNA: TGTGCCTGGAGGGACAGCTCCTACGAGCAGTACTTC. Translated: CAWRDSSYEQYF.

This clone occurred many times. The chain recombines TRBV29-1 with TRBJ1-1; 7 bases match TRBD1. The J segment lost 1 base and the V segment lost 5 bases, leaving 13 bases of the junction unmatched. Per germline, CDR1 SQVTM and CDR2 ANQGSEA. The CDR3 extends over 16 amino acids. The CDR3 DNA reads as TGCAGCGTTTTTAGTCGGGACAGAATATCGAACACTGAAGCTTTCTTT. Its protein product is CSVFSRDRISNTEAFF.

V is TRBV30 and J is TRBJ2-3; D gene ambiguous. V lost 2 bases to trimming and J lost 1 base, with 7 bases between them. The CDR3 is 13 residues long. The V gene's germline CDR1 is GTSNPN and CDR2 SVGIG (reference sequence). Written as DNA, the CDR3 is TGTGCCTGGAGTCCGCTGGGCACAGATACGCAGTATTTT. Translated, it gives CAWSPLGTDTQYF.